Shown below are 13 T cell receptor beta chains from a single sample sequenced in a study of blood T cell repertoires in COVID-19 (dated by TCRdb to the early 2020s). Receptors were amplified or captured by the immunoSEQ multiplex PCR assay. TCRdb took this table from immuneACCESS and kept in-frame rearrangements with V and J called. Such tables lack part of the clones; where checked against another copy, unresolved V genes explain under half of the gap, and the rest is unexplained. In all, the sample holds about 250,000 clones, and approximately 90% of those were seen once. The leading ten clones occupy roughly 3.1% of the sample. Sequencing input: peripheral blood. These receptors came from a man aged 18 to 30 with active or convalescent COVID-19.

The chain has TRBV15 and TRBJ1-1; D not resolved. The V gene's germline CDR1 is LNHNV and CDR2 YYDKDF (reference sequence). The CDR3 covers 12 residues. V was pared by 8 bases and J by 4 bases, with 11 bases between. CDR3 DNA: TGTGCCACCTTGCGGGAGGGCACTGAAGCTTTCTTT. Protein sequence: CATLREGTEAFF.

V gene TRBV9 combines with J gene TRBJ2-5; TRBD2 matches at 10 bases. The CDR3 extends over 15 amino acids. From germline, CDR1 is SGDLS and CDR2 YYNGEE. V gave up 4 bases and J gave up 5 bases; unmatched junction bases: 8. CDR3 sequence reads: CASSQLAGAGETQYF. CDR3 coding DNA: TGTGCCAGCAGCCAGCTAGCGGGGGCGGGTGAGACCCAGTACTTC.

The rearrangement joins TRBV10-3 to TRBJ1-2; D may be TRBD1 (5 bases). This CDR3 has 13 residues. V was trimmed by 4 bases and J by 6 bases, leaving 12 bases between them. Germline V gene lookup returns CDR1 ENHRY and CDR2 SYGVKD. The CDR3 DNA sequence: TGTGCCATCAGTGCATTAGACAGAGATGGCTACACCTTC. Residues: CAISALDRDGYTF.

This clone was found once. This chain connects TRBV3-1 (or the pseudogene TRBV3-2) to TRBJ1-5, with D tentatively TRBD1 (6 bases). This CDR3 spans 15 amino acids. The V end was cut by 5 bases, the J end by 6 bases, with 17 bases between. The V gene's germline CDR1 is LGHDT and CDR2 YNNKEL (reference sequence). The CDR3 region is CASSDHTGLAQPQHF. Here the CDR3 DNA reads TGTGCCAGCAGCGACCACACAGGGCTTGCTCAGCCCCAGCATTTT.

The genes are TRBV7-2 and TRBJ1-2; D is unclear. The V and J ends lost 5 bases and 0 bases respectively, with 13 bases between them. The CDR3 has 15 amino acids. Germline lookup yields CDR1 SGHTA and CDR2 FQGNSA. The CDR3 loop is CASSPRLAPNYGYTF. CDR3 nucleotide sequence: TGTGCCAGCAGCCCACGTTTAGCCCCTAACTATGGCTACACCTTC.

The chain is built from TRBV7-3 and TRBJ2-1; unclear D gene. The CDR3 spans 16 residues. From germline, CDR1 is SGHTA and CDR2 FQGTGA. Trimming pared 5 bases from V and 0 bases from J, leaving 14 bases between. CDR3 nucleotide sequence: TGTGCCAGCAGCCCGAGTCGGGTGAGCTCCTACAATGAGCAGTTCTTC. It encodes CASSPSRVSSYNEQFF.

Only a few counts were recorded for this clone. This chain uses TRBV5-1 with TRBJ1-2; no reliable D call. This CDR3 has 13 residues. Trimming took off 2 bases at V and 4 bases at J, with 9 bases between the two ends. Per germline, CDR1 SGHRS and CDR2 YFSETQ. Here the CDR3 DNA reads TGCGCCAGCAGCTTCAAACCAGTCTATGGCTACACCTTC. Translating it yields CASSFKPVYGYTF.

The CDR3 spells CASSFSPGLGDTQYF. CDR3 sequence (DNA): TGTGCCAGCAGTTTCTCGCCGGGACTAGGCGATACGCAGTATTTT. The gene calls are TRBV6-5 and TRBJ2-3; 8 bases are shared with TRBD2. The germline gives CDR1 MNHEY, CDR2 SVGAGI. The CDR3 covers 15 residues. V shed 4 bases, J shed 6 bases, and the junction held 9 bases outside the gene matches.

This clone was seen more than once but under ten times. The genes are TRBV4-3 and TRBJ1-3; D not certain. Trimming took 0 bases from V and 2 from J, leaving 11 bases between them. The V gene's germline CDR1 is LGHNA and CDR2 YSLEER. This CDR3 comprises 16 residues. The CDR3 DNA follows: TGCGCCAGCAGCCAAGATCGGTTATCTACTGGAAACACCATATATTTT. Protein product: CASSQDRLSTGNTIYF.

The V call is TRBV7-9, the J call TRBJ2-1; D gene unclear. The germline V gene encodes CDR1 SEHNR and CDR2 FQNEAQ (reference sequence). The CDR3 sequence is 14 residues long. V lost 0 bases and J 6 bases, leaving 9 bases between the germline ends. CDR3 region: CASSLAALRNEQFF. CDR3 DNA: TGTGCCAGCAGCTTAGCGGCCCTCCGCAATGAGCAGTTCTTC.

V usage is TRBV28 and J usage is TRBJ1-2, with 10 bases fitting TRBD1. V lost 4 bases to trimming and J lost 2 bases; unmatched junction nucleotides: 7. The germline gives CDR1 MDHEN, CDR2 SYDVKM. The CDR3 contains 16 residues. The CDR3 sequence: CASSSTGTGENYGYTF. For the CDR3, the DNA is TGTGCCAGCAGTTCTACCGGGACAGGGGAAAACTATGGCTACACCTTC.

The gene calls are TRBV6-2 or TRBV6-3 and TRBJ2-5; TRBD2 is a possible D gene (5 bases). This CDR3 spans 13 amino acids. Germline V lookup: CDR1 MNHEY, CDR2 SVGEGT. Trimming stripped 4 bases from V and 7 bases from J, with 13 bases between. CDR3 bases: TGTGCCAGCAGTTCCACTGCGGGCGGGACCCAGTACTTC. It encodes CASSSTAGGTQYF.

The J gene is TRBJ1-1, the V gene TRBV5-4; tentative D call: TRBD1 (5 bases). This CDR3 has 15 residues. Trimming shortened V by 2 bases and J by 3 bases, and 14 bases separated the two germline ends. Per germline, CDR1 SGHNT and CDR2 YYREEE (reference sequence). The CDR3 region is CASSLGVRLDTEAFF. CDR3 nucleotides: TGTGCCAGCAGCTTAGGGGTACGGTTAGACACTGAAGCTTTCTTT.